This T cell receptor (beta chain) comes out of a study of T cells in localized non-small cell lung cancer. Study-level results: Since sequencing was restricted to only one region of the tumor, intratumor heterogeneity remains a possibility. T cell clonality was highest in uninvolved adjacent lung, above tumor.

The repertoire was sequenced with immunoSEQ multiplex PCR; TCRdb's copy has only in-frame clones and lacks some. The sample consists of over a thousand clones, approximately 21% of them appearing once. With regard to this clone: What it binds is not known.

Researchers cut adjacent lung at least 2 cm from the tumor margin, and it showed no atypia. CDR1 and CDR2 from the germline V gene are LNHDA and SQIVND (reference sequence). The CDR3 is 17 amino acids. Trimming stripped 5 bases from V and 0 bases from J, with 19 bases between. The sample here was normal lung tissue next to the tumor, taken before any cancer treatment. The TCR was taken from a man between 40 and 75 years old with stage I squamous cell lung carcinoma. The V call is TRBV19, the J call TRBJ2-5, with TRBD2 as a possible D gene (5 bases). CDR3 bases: TGTGCCAGTAGTGGGCCAGGAGGCCCGCCGTACCAAGAGACCCAGTACTTC. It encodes CASSGPGGPPYQETQYF.